The clone carrying this T cell receptor beta chain came up once. Its matching antigen is unknown. This CDR3 is 16 amino acids long. V was pared by 1 base and J by 7 bases, with 8 bases of the junction left unmatched. Germline V CDR1 and CDR2: SNHLY, FYNNEI. This record belongs to a study of graft-versus-host responses after intestinal transplantation. The overall study: All recipients got anti-thymocyte globulin induction, then tacrolimus and steroids for roughly three years. Overall study findings and caveats: Where graft-donor T cell macrochimerism was present, patients had high graft-versus-host to host-versus-graft clonal ratios in allografts. An association linked early post-transplant HvG declines with peak circulating GvH clone levels.

Method: immunoSEQ multiplex PCR; TCRdb's copy keeps in-frame clones and lacks some. The sample yields under 90,000 clones, around 90% seen once. The origin of this receptor is a human donor who was the organ donor for an intestinal transplant. The rearrangement links TRBV2 to TRBJ2-1; TRBD2 matches at 9 bases. This sample comprised unstimulated CD4+ T cells sorted from spleen or lymph node cells, obtained before transplant. The chain's CDR3 is CASSEVVTSGKNEQFF. The CDR3 DNA reads TGTGCCAGCAGTGAAGTCGTGACTAGCGGAAAAAATGAGCAGTTCTTC.